A selection of T cell receptor beta chains follows, all from one sample in a study of blood T cell repertoires in COVID-19. TCRdb keeps only in-frame clones here, not all; method: immunoSEQ multiplex PCR. Counted here are around 300,000 clones, 83% occurring once; the ten biggest clones make up approximately 3.1%. Material: peripheral blood. The receptors shown here come from a man younger than 40 with active or convalescent COVID-19. Each CDR3 is given with its conserved first and last residue.

>TRBJ1-2|TRBV4-1
CASSQSTPSNYGYTF
>TRBJ1-1|TRBV28
CASLTGMNTEAFF
>TRBJ1-2|TRBV5-1
CASSLDLGGLANYGYTF
>TRBJ2-3|TRBV15
CATSRDGPSSADTQYF
>TRBJ2-3|TRBV18
CASSPRIADTQYF
>TRBJ2-2|TRBV27
CASSLDFGLNTGELFF
>TRBJ2-1|TRBV30
CAWSEGDYNEQFF
>TRBJ1-2|TRBV6-5
CASAPRGGGWGYTF
>TRBJ1-1|TRBV6-5
CASSSSMNTEAFF
>TRBJ1-2|TRBV10-3
CAISETGQGLNYGYTF
>TRBJ1-4|TRBV18
CATRAGPNEKLFF
>TRBJ2-1|TRBV3-1/TRBV3-2
CASSQGLAGGYNEQFF
>TRBJ2-2|TRBV5-4
CASSSADRGFTGELFF
>TRBJ1-2|TRBV19
CASAFQGGKGYTF
>TRBJ2-5|TRBV7-3
CASSPARAETQYF
>TRBJ1-5|TRBV19
CASTGRGNQPQHF
>TRBJ2-2|TRBV19
CASSIVPSNRELFF
>TRBJ1-1|TRBV30
CAWRGRGEAFF
>TRBJ2-7|TRBV23-1
CASSQPTILARTYEQYF
>TRBJ2-3|TRBV27
CASSLSGIGEYVQYF
>TRBJ2-3|TRBV11-2
CASSLARITDTQYF
>TRBJ2-1|TRBV7-9
CASSSIGRGSYNEQFF
>TRBJ1-1|TRBV5-1
CASSLADRGNAEAFF
>TRBJ2-3|TRBV28
CASSLLRGPTSTDTQYF
>TRBJ2-1|TRBV24-1
CATSDPTSGRATYNEQFF
>TRBJ2-1|TRBV11-3
CASGAGNEQFF
>TRBJ1-5|TRBV12-3/TRBV12-4
CASTLGGVEPQHF
>TRBJ2-5|TRBV10-3
CAISEPTGTVTQETQYF
>TRBJ1-2|TRBV5-8
CASSYGGQDYGYTF
>TRBJ2-2|TRBV18
CASSLPAVLNTGELFF
>TRBJ2-1|TRBV5-1
CASSLVEGSSYNEQFF
>TRBJ1-5|TRBV4-3
CASSPGGIDQPQHF
>TRBJ1-2|TRBV6-2/TRBV6-3
CASSYLGGYYGYTF
>TRBJ2-3|TRBV3-1/TRBV3-2
CASSPIPGGPRTDTQYF
>TRBJ1-2|TRBV7-2
CASSLATGTEAYGYTF
>TRBJ1-2|TRBV5-4
CASSFVDRVHYGYTF
>TRBJ1-6|TRBV5-4
CASSRLDYNSPLHF
>TRBJ1-1|TRBV4-1
CASSQGRNTEAFF
>TRBJ1-1|TRBV28
CASSLGGGLLSEAFF
>TRBJ1-2|TRBV5-1
CASSRTGEGSGYTF
>TRBJ2-1|TRBV7-8
CASSLVSGGTFYNEQFF
>TRBJ1-5|TRBV28
CASSFLIGQGENSNQPQHF
>TRBJ2-7|TRBV25-1
CASSVHRDRSYEQYF
>TRBJ2-2|TRBV4-3
CASRLERENTGELFF
>TRBJ2-3|TRBV5-1
CASSPAGQGEGDTQYF
>TRBJ2-1|TRBV11-3
CASSRDRGLGNEQFF
>TRBJ2-3|TRBV7-3
CASSFGTDTQYF
>TRBJ1-1|TRBV5-4
CASSFPGNGTFF
>TRBJ2-3|TRBV9
CASSSWDSSTDTQYF
>TRBJ2-7|TRBV27
CASSLSPGEQYF
>TRBJ2-7|TRBV7-6
CASSLMAGGDEQYF
>TRBJ2-7|TRBV9
CASSVGFSSGSTPYEQYF
>TRBJ2-2|TRBV30
CAWSTGSSGELFF
>TRBJ1-2|TRBV5-1
CASSLEAGGLGYTF